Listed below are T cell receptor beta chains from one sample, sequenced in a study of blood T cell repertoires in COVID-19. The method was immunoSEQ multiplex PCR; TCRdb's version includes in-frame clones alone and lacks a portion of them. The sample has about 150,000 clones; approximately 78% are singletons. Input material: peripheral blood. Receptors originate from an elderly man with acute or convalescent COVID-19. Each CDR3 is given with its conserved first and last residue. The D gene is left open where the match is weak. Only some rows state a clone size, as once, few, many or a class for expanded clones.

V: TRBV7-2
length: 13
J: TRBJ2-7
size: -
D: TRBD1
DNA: TGTGCCAGCAGAGGGACAGGGGGGCGCGAGCAGTACTTC
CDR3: CASRGTGGREQYF

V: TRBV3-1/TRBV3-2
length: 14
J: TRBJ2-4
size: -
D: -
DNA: TGTGCCAGCAGCCGCTTAGAGGGCAAAAACATTCAGTACTTC
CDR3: CASSRLEGKNIQYF

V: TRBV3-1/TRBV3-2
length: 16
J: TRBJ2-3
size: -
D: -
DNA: TGTGCCAGCAGCCAATTACTGGGCCCTAGCACAGATACGCAGTATTTT
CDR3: CASSQLLGPSTDTQYF

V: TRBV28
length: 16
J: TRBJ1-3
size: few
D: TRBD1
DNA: TGTGCCAGCAGTCCGCCGGGACAGGGGTCTGGAAACACCATATATTTT
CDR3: CASSPPGQGSGNTIYF

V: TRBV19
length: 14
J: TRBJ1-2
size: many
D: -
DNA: TGTGCCAGTAGTATTTCGCAGGGATTCAGTGGCTACACCTTC
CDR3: CASSISQGFSGYTF

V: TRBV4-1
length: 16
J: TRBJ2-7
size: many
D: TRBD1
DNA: TGCGCCAGCAGCCAAGCGCCGGGACAGGGCACCTACGAGCAGTACTTC
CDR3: CASSQAPGQGTYEQYF

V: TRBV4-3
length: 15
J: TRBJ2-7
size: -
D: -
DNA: TGCGCCAGCAGCCAAGATTTGACATCCACCTACGAGCAGTACTTC
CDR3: CASSQDLTSTYEQYF

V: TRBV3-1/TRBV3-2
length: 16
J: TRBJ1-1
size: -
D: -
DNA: TGTGCCAGCAGCCACCGGGTAACTGTGACGGACACTGAAGCTTTCTTT
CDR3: CASSHRVTVTDTEAFF

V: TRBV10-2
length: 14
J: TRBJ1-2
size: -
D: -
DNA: TGCGCCAGCAGTGTTGCAGGGGCTAACTATGGCTACACCTTC
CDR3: CASSVAGANYGYTF

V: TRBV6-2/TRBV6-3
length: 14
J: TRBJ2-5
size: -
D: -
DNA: TGTGCCAGCAGTTACAGTAGCGTTCAAGAGACCCAGTACTTC
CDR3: CASSYSSVQETQYF

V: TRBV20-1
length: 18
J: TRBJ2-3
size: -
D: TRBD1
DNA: TGCAGTGCTAGTCTCGGCGGGGTTAACAGGGGGCGCCGGGATACGCAGTATTTT
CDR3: CSASLGGVNRGRRDTQYF

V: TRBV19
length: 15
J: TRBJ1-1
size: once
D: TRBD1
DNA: TGTGCCAGTAGATACACAGGGGGGGGAAACACTGAAGCTTTCTTT
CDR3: CASRYTGGGNTEAFF

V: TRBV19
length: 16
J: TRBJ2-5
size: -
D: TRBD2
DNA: TGTGCCAGTAGACAGACTAGCGGGGCGGGTCAAGAGACCCAGTACTTC
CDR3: CASRQTSGAGQETQYF

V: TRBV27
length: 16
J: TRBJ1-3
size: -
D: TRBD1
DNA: TGTGCCAGCAGTCGGACAGGCCGGGCTTCTGGAAACACCATATATTTT
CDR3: CASSRTGRASGNTIYF

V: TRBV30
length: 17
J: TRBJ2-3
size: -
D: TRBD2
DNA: TGTGCCTGGAGTGTAGGGAAGACTAGCGGGGTCACAGATACGCAGTATTTT
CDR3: CAWSVGKTSGVTDTQYF

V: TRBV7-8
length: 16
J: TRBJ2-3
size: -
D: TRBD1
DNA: TGTGCCAGCAGATTCGCCCCAGGGGGTAACACAGATACGCAGTATTTT
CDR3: CASRFAPGGNTDTQYF

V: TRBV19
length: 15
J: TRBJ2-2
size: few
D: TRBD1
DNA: TGTGCCAGTAGGGACGGACAGGCTTACACCGGGGAGCTGTTTTTT
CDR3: CASRDGQAYTGELFF

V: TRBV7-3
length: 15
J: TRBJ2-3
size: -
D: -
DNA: TGTGCCAGCAGCTTAATGGCCAGTAGCACAGATACGCAGTATTTT
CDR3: CASSLMASSTDTQYF

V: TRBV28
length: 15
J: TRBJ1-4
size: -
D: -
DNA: TGTGCCAGCAGTGTCCTAGGGGGGGGAAATGAAAAACTGTTTTTT
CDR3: CASSVLGGGNEKLFF

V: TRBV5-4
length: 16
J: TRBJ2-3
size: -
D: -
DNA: TGTGCCAGCAGCCAGGGGACTAATTTTGGCACAGATACGCAGTATTTT
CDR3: CASSQGTNFGTDTQYF

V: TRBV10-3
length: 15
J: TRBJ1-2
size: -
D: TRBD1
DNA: TGTGCCATCAGTGTTCAACAGGGGTCTATCTATGGCTACACCTTC
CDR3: CAISVQQGSIYGYTF

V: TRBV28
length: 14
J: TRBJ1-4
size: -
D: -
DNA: TGTGCCAGCAGCCAGGGAGGGAGTAACGAAAAACTGTTTTTT
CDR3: CASSQGGSNEKLFF

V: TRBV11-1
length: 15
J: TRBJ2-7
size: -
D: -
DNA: TGTGCCAGCAGCGCCACAGGGCCCCGAACCTACGAGCAGTACTTC
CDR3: CASSATGPRTYEQYF

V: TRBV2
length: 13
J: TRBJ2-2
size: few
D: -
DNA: TGTGCCAGCCAGGAGGAGAACACCGGGGAGCTGTTTTTT
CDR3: CASQEENTGELFF

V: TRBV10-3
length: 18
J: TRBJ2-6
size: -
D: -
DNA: TGTGCCACTACTCTCGGGGGAGGTTCTAGGGCTGGGGCCAACGTCCTGACTTTC
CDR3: CATTLGGGSRAGANVLTF

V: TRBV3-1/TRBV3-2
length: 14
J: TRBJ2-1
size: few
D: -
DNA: TGTGCCAGCAGCGCCCGGGCCTCCGGGGATGAGCAGTTCTTC
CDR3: CASSARASGDEQFF

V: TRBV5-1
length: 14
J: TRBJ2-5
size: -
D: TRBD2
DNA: TGCGCCAGCAGCCCCGGACTAGGTCAAGAGACCCAGTACTTC
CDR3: CASSPGLGQETQYF

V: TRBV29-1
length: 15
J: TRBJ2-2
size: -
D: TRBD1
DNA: TGCAGCGTTAAAGGACAGGGGGTTGACGCCGGGGAGCTGTTTTTT
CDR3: CSVKGQGVDAGELFF

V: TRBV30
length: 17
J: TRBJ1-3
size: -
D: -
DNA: TGTGCCTGGAGTGACCGGGGGTGGGCTAACTCTGGAAACACCATATATTTT
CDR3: CAWSDRGWANSGNTIYF

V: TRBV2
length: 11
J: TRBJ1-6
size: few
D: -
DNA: TGTGCCAGCAGTTACAAGTCACCCCTCCACTTT
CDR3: CASSYKSPLHF

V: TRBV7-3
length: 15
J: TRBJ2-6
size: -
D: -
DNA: TGTGCCAGCAGCTCGAGGAACTCTGGGGCCAACGTCCTGACTTTC
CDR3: CASSSRNSGANVLTF

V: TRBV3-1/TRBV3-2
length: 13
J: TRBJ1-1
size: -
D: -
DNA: TGTGCCAGCAGCGGAGACGGCAAAGTCGAAGCTTTCTTT
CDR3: CASSGDGKVEAFF

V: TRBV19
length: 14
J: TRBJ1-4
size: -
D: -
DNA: TGTGCCAGTAGTCCGGTGAGGGGGGGTGAAAAACTGTTTTTT
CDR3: CASSPVRGGEKLFF

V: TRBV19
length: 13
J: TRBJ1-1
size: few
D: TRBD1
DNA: TGTGCCACCATTAGACAGGGGGGCACTGAAGCTTTCTTT
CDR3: CATIRQGGTEAFF

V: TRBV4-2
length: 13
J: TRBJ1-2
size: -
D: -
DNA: TGTGCCAGCAGCCAAGACATGGGGAGCGGCTACACCTTC
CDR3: CASSQDMGSGYTF

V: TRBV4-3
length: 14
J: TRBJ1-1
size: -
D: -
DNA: TGCGCCAGCAGCCAAGCTAGGATGAACACTGAAGCTTTCTTT
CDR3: CASSQARMNTEAFF